This TCR beta chain was profiled in a study of T cell clonality in common variable immunodeficiency (dated by TCRdb to about 2015). CVID samples and control samples contributed equivalent amounts of genomic DNA as sequencing input. For every sample, a 60 bp segment covering the rearranged TCRbeta CDR3 region was amplified and then sequenced. The immunoSEQ assay, a bias-corrected multiplex PCR combined with high-throughput sequencing, was used for TCRbeta amplification. From the authors' description of their analysis: Each unique nucleotide sequence was treated as a clone and annotated with V, D and J genes, copy number and frequency. Sequences were labeled productive if in frame, and non-productive if out of frame or containing stop codons. As previously described, clonality was computed from Shannon's entropy. The predicted amino acid sequences of productive clones were used to derive the mean CDR3 Kyte-Doolittle hydropathy. Hierarchical clustering of scaled V gene usage was performed with the R hclust function using Manhattan distance and complete linkage. Sharing of clones by CDR3 amino acid sequence was evaluated by resampling 12 repertoires per group over 100 rounds. The repertoires were searched for about 70 published EBV-specific TCRbeta sequences and 245 published CMV-specific TCRbeta sequences. Analysis left out a couple of CVID samples that produced under 10,000 sequences, so 35 to 50 CVID repertoires remained. Entries here come from immuneACCESS through TCRdb and include only in-frame sequences with V and J called. Some clones fail to appear in such tables; in the studies checked, an unresolved V gene covers under half of the shortfall, and the cause of the remainder is unknown. V and J calls and clone size come straight from that table; D and trimming were deduced from the DNA. This sample includes tens of thousands of clones, and none of them was observed just once. Roughly a tenth of the sample is held by the ten biggest clonotypes.

Both CVID patients and healthy controls were predominantly of Caucasian heritage. From each donor, about 5 to 8 ml of heparinized peripheral whole blood was collected. Genomic DNA from adults with common variable immune deficiency (CVID) and from healthy adult controls was the source for sequencing TCRbeta CDR3 repertoires. A total of about 22 healthy adult volunteers (approximately 12 female and ten or so male; age range about 20 to 70 years, mean age about 35) were included in the control group. Diluted blood was subjected to density centrifugation over Hypaque 1077 or Ficoll-Paque for isolation of peripheral blood mononuclear cells. Genomic DNA was obtained from unsorted mononuclear cells using either Qiagen column purification or a centrifugation-based method. The germline V gene supplies CDR1 SGHVS and CDR2 FQNEAQ. The CDR3 runs 14 residues from the cysteine to the phenylalanine. Only the CDR3 bases that were read are kept: 33 of them, in frame from base 1. The V end loses 8 bases and the J end loses 0 bases, and a stretch of 13 bases separates them.

Summary of the overall study and its limitations: Fewer deletions and N-nucleotide insertions were reportedly observed in CVID TCRbeta sequences, and highly modified clones with 13 or more V deletions were reportedly absent from CVID TCRbeta sequences. Correlations of repertoire features with clinical complications were constrained by heterogeneity among patients within the CVID cohort. Increased TCRbeta clonality was found in CVID subjects compared with healthy controls (t-test p = 0.018), with the increase being most characteristic of about a third of subjects. Although equal DNA input was used, an average of approximately 74,000 unique sequences per sample was obtained for controls, compared with approximately 30,000 for CVID samples. It was noted by the authors that sequencing of the repertoires of T cell subpopulations would be needed to clarify the cause of the increased clonality in CVID. Fewer TCRbeta clones were shared among CVID subjects than among healthy controls (p < 0.0001).

This clone has just a few counts. Its antigen target is currently unknown. The read is 3 residues too short to cover the CDR3 end, so that end is filled in from the germline J gene. The sequencing sample was made of peripheral blood mononuclear cells. The source is a person between 18 and 75 years old in good health. The sequence joins TRBV7-8 to TRBJ1-2, with TRBD1 as a weak D call on 6 bases. The sequenced part of the CDR3 DNA is TGTGCCAGCGCCACAGGGCACGCTAACTATGGC. This gives the protein CASATGHANYG. The whole CDR3 region reads CASATGHANYGYTF.